The entry that follows covers one T cell receptor (beta chain) sequence. The target antigen is unknown. The repertoire was sequenced with immunoSEQ multiplex PCR; TCRdb's copy has only in-frame clones and lacks some. The data contain about 88,000 clones, 80% to 95% of them singletons. Trimming left V 1 base short and J 4 bases short, with 7 bases between. CDR3 length: 13 amino acids. Germline V gene data show CDR1 as MNHNS and CDR2 as SASEGT. These data are taken from a study of graft-versus-host responses after intestinal transplantation. This sample comprised unstimulated CD4+ T cells sorted from spleen or lymph node cells, obtained before transplant. The sequence was collected from a human donor who was the organ donor for an intestinal transplant. The rearrangement joins TRBV6-1 to TRBJ1-1; D not certain. CDR3: CASSEVEGTEAFF. The CDR3 bases are TGTGCCAGCAGTGAAGTAGAGGGCACTGAAGCTTTCTTT.